This T cell receptor beta chain was profiled in a study of T cells and Merkel cell carcinoma outcomes. Notes on this clone: The antigen remains undetermined.

General study results and limits: Merkel cell carcinoma outcomes were reportedly predicted by repertoire and T-cell density.

Clones were read by immunoSEQ multiplex PCR, and TCRdb kept only the in-frame ones, dropping some. The sample yields roughly 13,000 clones, 80% to 95% seen once. Germline V CDR1 and CDR2: KGHSH, LQKENI. V shed 0 bases and J shed 5 bases, with 13 bases lying between them. CDR3 length: 16 amino acids. This chain connects TRBV18 to TRBJ1-4; D is undetermined. This TCR was sampled from a human donor with Merkel cell carcinoma. Sequencing was done on a sample of tumor tissue from Merkel cell carcinoma. The CDR3 DNA follows: TGTGCCAGCTCACCACCTACGGGCAGTGAGAATGAAAAACTGTTTTTT. Its protein product is CASSPPTGSENEKLFF.